Reported below is one T cell receptor beta chain. Individuals having autoimmune disease history or systemic immunosuppression were not enrolled. At cycle 4 day 1, cycle 7 day 1, and baseline, blood was sampled. Trimming at V came to 4 bases and at J to 0 bases, leaving 4 bases not matched to a gene. The CDR3 loop spans 15 amino acids. CDR1 SGHRS and CDR2 YFSETQ come from the germline V gene. This entry is derived from a study of OX40 agonist ivuxolimab in advanced cancers. Across the whole study: The patients received ivuxolimab by intravenous route every 2 weeks at 0.01 to 10 mg/kg.

This table comes from immunoSEQ multiplex PCR, and its TCRdb copy is limited to in-frame clones, with some not included. The table includes over 75,000 clones, approximately 88% detected once. This TCR was sampled from an adult with an advanced solid tumor such as melanoma, head and neck, liver or kidney cancer. Sequences were derived from CD4+ or CD8+ T cells sorted from blood, sampled in a trial of the OX40 agonist ivuxolimab. The rearrangement joins TRBV5-1 to TRBJ1-1; 9 positions agree with TRBD1. CDR3 sequence (DNA): TGCGCCAGCAGCACCGGACAGGGGATGAACACTGAAGCTTTCTTT. Its translation: CASSTGQGMNTEAFF.